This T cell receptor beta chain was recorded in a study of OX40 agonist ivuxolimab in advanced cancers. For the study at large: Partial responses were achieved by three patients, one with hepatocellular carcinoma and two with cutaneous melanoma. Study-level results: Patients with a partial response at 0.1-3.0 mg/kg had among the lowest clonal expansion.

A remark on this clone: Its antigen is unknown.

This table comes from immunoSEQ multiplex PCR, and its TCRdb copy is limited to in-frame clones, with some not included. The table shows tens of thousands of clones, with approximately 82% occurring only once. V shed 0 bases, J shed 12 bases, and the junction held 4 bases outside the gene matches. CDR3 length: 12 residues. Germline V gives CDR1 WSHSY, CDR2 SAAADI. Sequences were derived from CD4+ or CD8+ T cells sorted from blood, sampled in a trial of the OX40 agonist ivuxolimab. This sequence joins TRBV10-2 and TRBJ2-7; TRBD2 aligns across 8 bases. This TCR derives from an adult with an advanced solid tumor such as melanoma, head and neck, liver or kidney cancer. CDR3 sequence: CASSESSGRWYF. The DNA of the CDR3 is TGCGCCAGCAGTGAGTCGAGCGGGAGATGGTACTTC.